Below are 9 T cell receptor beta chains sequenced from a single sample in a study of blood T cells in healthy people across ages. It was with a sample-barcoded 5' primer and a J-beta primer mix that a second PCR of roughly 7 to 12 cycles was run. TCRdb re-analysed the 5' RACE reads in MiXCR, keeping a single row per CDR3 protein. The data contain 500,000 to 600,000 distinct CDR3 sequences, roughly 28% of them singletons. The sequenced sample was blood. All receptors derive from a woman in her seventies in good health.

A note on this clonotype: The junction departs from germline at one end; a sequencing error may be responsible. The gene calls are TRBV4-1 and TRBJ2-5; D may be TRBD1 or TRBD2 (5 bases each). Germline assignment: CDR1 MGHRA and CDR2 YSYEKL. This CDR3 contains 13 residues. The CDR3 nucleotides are TGCGCCAGCAGCCAGGTAATTCGGGACGAAGAGTTCTTC. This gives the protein CASSQVIRDEEFF.

CDR3 DNA sequence: TGTGCCAGCAGCTTAGAGGGCAGGGGTTCACCCCTCCACTTT. It is translated as CASSLEGRGSPLHF. The chain is built from TRBV7-2 and TRBJ1-6; weak D call: TRBD1 (6 bases). This CDR3 spans 14 amino acids. Germline V gene sequence: CDR1 SGHTA, CDR2 FQGNSA. The V and J ends lost 1 base and 9 bases respectively, with 10 bases between them.

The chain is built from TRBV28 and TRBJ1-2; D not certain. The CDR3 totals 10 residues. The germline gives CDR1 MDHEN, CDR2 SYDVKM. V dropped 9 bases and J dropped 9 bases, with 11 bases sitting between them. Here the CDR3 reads CASSGRSYTF. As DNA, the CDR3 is TGTGCCAGTTCCGGCCGGAGCTACACCTTC.

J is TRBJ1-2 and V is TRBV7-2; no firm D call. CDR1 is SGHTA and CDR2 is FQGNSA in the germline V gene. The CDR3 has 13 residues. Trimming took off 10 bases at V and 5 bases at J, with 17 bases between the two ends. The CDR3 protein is CATAIQLHYGYTF. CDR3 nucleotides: TGTGCCACCGCTATACAGCTTCATTATGGCTACACCTTC.

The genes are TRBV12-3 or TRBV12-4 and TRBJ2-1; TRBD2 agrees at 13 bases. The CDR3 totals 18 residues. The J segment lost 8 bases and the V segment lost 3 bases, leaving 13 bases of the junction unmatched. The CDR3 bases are TGTGCCAGCAGTTTCCAACTTATACTAGCGGGGGGGCTGTATGAGCAGTTCTTC. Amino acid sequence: CASSFQLILAGGLYEQFF.

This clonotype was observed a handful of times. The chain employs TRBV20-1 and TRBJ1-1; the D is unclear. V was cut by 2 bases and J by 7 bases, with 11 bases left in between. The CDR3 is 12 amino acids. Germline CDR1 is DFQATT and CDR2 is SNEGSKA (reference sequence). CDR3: CSARKDGNEAFF. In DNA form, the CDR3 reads TGCAGTGCTAGAAAGGACGGGAATGAAGCTTTCTTT.

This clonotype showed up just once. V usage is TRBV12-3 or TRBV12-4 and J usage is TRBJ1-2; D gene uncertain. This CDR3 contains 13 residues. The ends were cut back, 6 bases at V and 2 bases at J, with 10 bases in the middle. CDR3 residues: CASSRTWNYGYTF. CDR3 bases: TGTGCCAGCAGCCGTACTTGGAACTATGGCTACACCTTC.

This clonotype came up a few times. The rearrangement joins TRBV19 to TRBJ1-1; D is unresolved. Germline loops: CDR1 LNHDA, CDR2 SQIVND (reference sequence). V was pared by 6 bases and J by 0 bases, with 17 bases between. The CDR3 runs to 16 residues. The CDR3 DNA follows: TGTGCCAGTAGGAACGAGAGGTCCAATATGAACACTGAAGCTTTCTTT. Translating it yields CASRNERSNMNTEAFF.

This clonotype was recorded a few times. CDR3 bases: TGTGCCTGGAGTGTACAGGGCCGTACTAACTATGGCTACACCTTC. It specifies CAWSVQGRTNYGYTF. The chain recombines TRBV30 with TRBJ1-2, with D maybe TRBD1 (6 bases). The CDR3 totals 15 residues. CDR1 GTSNPN and CDR2 SVGIG come from the germline V gene (reference sequence). V was trimmed by 0 bases and J by 0 bases, leaving 11 bases between them. Full variable domain (remainder filled in from reference TRBV30 and TRBJ1-2): SQTIHQWPATLVQPVGSPLSLECTVEGTSNPNLYWYRQAAGRGLQLLFYSVGIGQISSEVPQNLSASRPQDRQFILSSKKLLLSDSGFYLCAWSVQGRTNYGYTFGSGTRLTVV.